A selection of T cell receptor beta chains follows, all from one sample in a study of control samples from healthy donors and cancer patients. The assay was immunoSEQ multiplex PCR, and TCRdb's table has in-frame clones only and misses some. The data hold 350,000 to 450,000 clones, with approximately 90% observed a single time. The sample taken for sequencing was PBMCs. The source is a man aged 35 to 55 with head and neck cancer. Each CDR3 is given with its conserved first and last residue. Fields, in order: clone size, J gene, D gene, V gene, CDR3 DNA, CDR3 protein. A D gene is named only where the DNA matches it firmly. Size tells how often a clone was seen (once, few, many) or the class of an expanded clone, and some rows leave it out.

abundance: NA; j_gene: TRBJ2-2; d_gene: NA; v_gene: TRBV19; CDR3nt: TGTGCCAGTAGTCTTGTCAGGAGAGGTACCGGGGAGCTGTTTTTT; CDR3aa: CASSLVRRGTGELFF
abundance: NA; j_gene: TRBJ2-1; d_gene: TRBD2; v_gene: TRBV27; CDR3nt: TGTGCCAGCAGGCGACTAGCGGGGGGGCTGACCAGCTCCTACAATGAGCAGTTCTTC; CDR3aa: CASRRLAGGLTSSYNEQFF
abundance: NA; j_gene: TRBJ1-1; d_gene: NA; v_gene: TRBV4-1; CDR3nt: TGCGCCAGCAGCCAAGAAGGAGGGAACACTGAAGCTTTCTTT; CDR3aa: CASSQEGGNTEAFF
abundance: NA; j_gene: TRBJ2-2; d_gene: NA; v_gene: TRBV3-1/TRBV3-2; CDR3nt: TGTGCCAGCAGCCGAGGGGCGCGAGGGGAGCTGTTTTTT; CDR3aa: CASSRGARGELFF
abundance: NA; j_gene: TRBJ2-7; d_gene: NA; v_gene: TRBV6-6; CDR3nt: TGTGCCAGCCTTGGGGCGGCCTACGAGCAGTACTTC; CDR3aa: CASLGAAYEQYF
abundance: NA; j_gene: TRBJ1-3; d_gene: NA; v_gene: TRBV7-9; CDR3nt: TGTGCCAGCAGCTTAATTTTACAGCTCTCTGGAAACACCATATATTTT; CDR3aa: CASSLILQLSGNTIYF
abundance: once; j_gene: TRBJ1-1; d_gene: NA; v_gene: TRBV4-2; CDR3nt: TGTGCCAGCAGCCCTGAATCGAACACTGAAGCTTTCTTT; CDR3aa: CASSPESNTEAFF
abundance: NA; j_gene: TRBJ2-5; d_gene: TRBD2; v_gene: TRBV5-4; CDR3nt: TGTGCCAGCAGCTCTAGAGCGGGGGGGCCGGAGACCCAGTACTTC; CDR3aa: CASSSRAGGPETQYF
abundance: NA; j_gene: TRBJ2-1; d_gene: NA; v_gene: TRBV5-4; CDR3nt: TGTGCCAGCAGCTTGGAGGGCCGGTATTTTGAGCAGTTCTTC; CDR3aa: CASSLEGRYFEQFF
abundance: NA; j_gene: TRBJ2-3; d_gene: NA; v_gene: TRBV6-6; CDR3nt: TGTGCCAGCAGCTATGTAGGCACAGATACGCAGTATTTT; CDR3aa: CASSYVGTDTQYF
abundance: NA; j_gene: TRBJ1-2; d_gene: NA; v_gene: TRBV20-1; CDR3nt: TGCAGTGCTAGACGCGTCTATGGCTACACCTTC; CDR3aa: CSARRVYGYTF
abundance: NA; j_gene: TRBJ1-1; d_gene: TRBD1; v_gene: TRBV11-2; CDR3nt: TGTGCCAGCAGCTTAGACTGGGACAGGGGGCTTGGAGCTTTCTTT; CDR3aa: CASSLDWDRGLGAFF
abundance: NA; j_gene: TRBJ1-1; d_gene: NA; v_gene: TRBV2; CDR3nt: TGTGCCAGCAAGGGTGGGGTGAACACTGAAGCTTTCTTT; CDR3aa: CASKGGVNTEAFF
abundance: once; j_gene: TRBJ2-7; d_gene: TRBD2; v_gene: TRBV5-1; CDR3nt: TGCGCCAGCAGCTTGACGGGAGGCCACTACGAGCAGTACTTC; CDR3aa: CASSLTGGHYEQYF
abundance: NA; j_gene: TRBJ1-6; d_gene: NA; v_gene: TRBV28; CDR3nt: TGTGCCAGCAGTTTATTGGGAGCATCTAATTCACCCCTCCACTTT; CDR3aa: CASSLLGASNSPLHF
abundance: NA; j_gene: TRBJ1-2; d_gene: NA; v_gene: TRBV3-1/TRBV3-2; CDR3nt: TGTGCCAGCAGCCAAGGAGGCAGCCGAAATCATGGCTACACCTTC; CDR3aa: CASSQGGSRNHGYTF
abundance: NA; j_gene: TRBJ2-1; d_gene: NA; v_gene: TRBV12-5; CDR3nt: TGTGCTAGTGGTTTGTTTGTCGGCGTACCCTACAATGAGCAGTTCTTC; CDR3aa: CASGLFVGVPYNEQFF
abundance: NA; j_gene: TRBJ2-2; d_gene: NA; v_gene: TRBV5-4; CDR3nt: TGTGCCAGCAGCTTGAAACGCACCGGGGAGCTGTTTTTT; CDR3aa: CASSLKRTGELFF
abundance: NA; j_gene: TRBJ1-1; d_gene: NA; v_gene: TRBV11-2; CDR3nt: TGTGCCAGCAGCTTACACCTGGGTGAGGGCACTGAAGCTTTCTTT; CDR3aa: CASSLHLGEGTEAFF
abundance: NA; j_gene: TRBJ2-3; d_gene: NA; v_gene: TRBV7-2; CDR3nt: TGTGCCAGCAGCCCGGCGACTAGGGATTCGTATTTT; CDR3aa: CASSPATRDSYF
abundance: NA; j_gene: TRBJ2-7; d_gene: NA; v_gene: TRBV2; CDR3nt: TGTGCCAGCAGTGAAGCTTCTTTCGAGCAGTACTTC; CDR3aa: CASSEASFEQYF
abundance: NA; j_gene: TRBJ1-6; d_gene: NA; v_gene: TRBV5-1; CDR3nt: TGCGCCAGCAGCTTGGCAGCAGGGGCCAGCTCCTATAATTCACCCCTCCACTTT; CDR3aa: CASSLAAGASSYNSPLHF
abundance: NA; j_gene: TRBJ1-5; d_gene: NA; v_gene: TRBV4-1; CDR3nt: TGCGCCAGCAGCCAAGAGGGGAGGGGAAGGCAGCCCCAGCATTTT; CDR3aa: CASSQEGRGRQPQHF
abundance: once; j_gene: TRBJ1-1; d_gene: TRBD1; v_gene: TRBV18; CDR3nt: TGTGCCAGCTCAAGAAGGCCCGGACAGGGGGCTGAAGCTTTCTTT; CDR3aa: CASSRRPGQGAEAFF
abundance: NA; j_gene: TRBJ2-3; d_gene: NA; v_gene: TRBV10-3; CDR3nt: TGTGCCATCAGTGAAGCGGTCACAGATACGCAGTATTTT; CDR3aa: CAISEAVTDTQYF
abundance: NA; j_gene: TRBJ1-5; d_gene: TRBD1; v_gene: TRBV24-1; CDR3nt: TGTGCCACCAGTGAGAAACAGGGGCGTCCCAATCAGCCCCAGCATTTT; CDR3aa: CATSEKQGRPNQPQHF